Given below is one T cell receptor (beta chain) in context. A second 7 to 11 cycle PCR used barcoded and J-beta primers. A template-switch adaptor that had 12 random nucleotides put a tag on each cDNA molecule. TCRdb used MiXCR to reprocess the 5' RACE reads, holding one entry per CDR3 protein. The table includes roughly 800,000 distinct CDR3 sequences, 20% to 25% detected once. Germline V gene data show CDR1 as SQVTM and CDR2 as ANQGSEA. The CDR3 runs 13 residues. With 0 bases removed from V and 2 bases from J, the gap between germline ends came to 7 bases. This record belongs to a study of blood T cells in healthy people across ages. This same sample was also part of a study on T cells of mothers and their children. From that study: The donors comprised a handful of children and their three healthy Caucasian mothers.

Material: blood. The chain uses TRBV29-1 and TRBJ2-5; no firm D call. This TCR came from a boy between 10 and 17 years old in good health. DNA of the CDR3: TGCAGCGTTGAAGATGACTTACAAGAGACCCAGTACTTC. Protein sequence: CSVEDDLQETQYF.